This passage covers 6 T cell receptor beta chains from one sample sequenced in a study of CD8+CD57+ T cells in acquired aplastic anemia. The TCR beta profiling, which covered VDJ combination and CDR3 sequence, was carried out using genomic DNA as the template. TCRdb ran MiXCR on the reads and lists one entry per CDR3 protein. The data hold about 170,000 distinct CDR3 sequences, with under 75% observed a single time. Sequencing was performed on sorted CD4+, CD8+, or CD8+CD57+ T cells (not recorded which) from PBMCs. Receptors were obtained from a human donor in good health.

The J gene is TRBJ2-1, the V gene TRBV12-3 or TRBV12-4, with D perhaps TRBD2 (5 bases). V shed 6 bases and J shed 5 bases, with 11 bases lying between them. The CDR3 sequence is 13 residues long. CDR3 amino acids: CASSVDYHNEQFF. The CDR3 nucleotides are TGTGCCAGCAGCGTAGACTACCACAATGAGCAGTTCTTC.

The V gene is TRBV4-2, the J gene TRBJ2-7; D is uncertain. V shed 1 base and J shed 6 bases, with 13 bases lying between them. CDR3 length equals 14 residues. Germline V CDR1 and CDR2: LGHNA, YNFKEQ. The CDR3 spells CASSQGSGIREQYF. The CDR3, as DNA: TGTGCCAGCAGCCAAGGTTCAGGAATTCGCGAGCAGTACTTC.

This clonotype was detected many times. The genes are TRBV20-1 and TRBJ2-5; TRBD1 matches at 12 bases. The germline V gene encodes CDR1 DFQATT and CDR2 SNEGSKA (reference sequence). This CDR3 contains 16 residues. Losses at the gene ends were 5 bases for V and 4 bases for J; bases not matched to a gene: 11. The CDR3 here is CSAVTTGQGASETQYF. The CDR3 DNA follows: TGCAGTGCTGTAACTACGGGACAGGGGGCTTCAGAGACCCAGTACTTC.

The V gene is TRBV6-6, the J gene TRBJ1-3, with D uncertain. The germline V gene encodes CDR1 MNHNY and CDR2 SVGAGI (reference sequence). Trimming shortened V by 4 bases and J by 6 bases, and 4 bases separated the two germline ends. The CDR3 loop spans 11 amino acids. The CDR3 coding sequence is TGTGCCAGCAGTTCACAAAACACCATATATTTT. This gives the protein CASSSQNTIYF.

This clonotype was recorded many times. The chain uses TRBV7-8 and TRBJ2-1; TRBD2 matches at 10 bases. The CDR3 runs 17 residues. The trim removed 1 base at V and 0 bases at J, leaving 3 bases unmatched. Germline lookup yields CDR1 SGHVS and CDR2 FQNEAQ. The CDR3 loop reads CASSLDPSGSSYNEQFF. The CDR3 DNA reads TGTGCCAGCAGCTTAGATCCTAGCGGGAGCTCCTACAATGAGCAGTTCTTC.

In this sample, this clonotype turned up many times. The rearrangement uses TRBV9 and TRBJ1-6; TRBD1 might be the D (5 bases). The germline V gene encodes CDR1 SGDLS and CDR2 YYNGEE. This CDR3 region has 16 residues. Trimming took 3 bases from V and 7 from J, leaving 17 bases between them. CDR3 DNA sequence: TGTGCCAGCAGCGGGGGCGGTAGGGGCATGAATTCACCCCTCCACTTT. It translates to CASSGGGRGMNSPLHF.